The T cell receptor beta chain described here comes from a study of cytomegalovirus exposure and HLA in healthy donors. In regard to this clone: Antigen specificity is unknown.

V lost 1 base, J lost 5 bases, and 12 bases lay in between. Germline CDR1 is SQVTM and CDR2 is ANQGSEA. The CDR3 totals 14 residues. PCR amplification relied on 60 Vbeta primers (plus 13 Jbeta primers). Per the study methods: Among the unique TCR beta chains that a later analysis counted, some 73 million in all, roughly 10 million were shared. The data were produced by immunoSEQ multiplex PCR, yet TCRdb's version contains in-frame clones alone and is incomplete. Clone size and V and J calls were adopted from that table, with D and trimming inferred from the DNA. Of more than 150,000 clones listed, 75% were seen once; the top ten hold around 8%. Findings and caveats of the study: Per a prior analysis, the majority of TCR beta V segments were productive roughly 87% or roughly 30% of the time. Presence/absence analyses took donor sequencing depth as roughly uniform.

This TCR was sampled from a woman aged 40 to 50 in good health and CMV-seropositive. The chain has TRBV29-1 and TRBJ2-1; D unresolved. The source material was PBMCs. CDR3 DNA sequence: TGCAGCGTTGAAGGTCAGGTGGCAAACAATGAGCAGTTCTTC. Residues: CSVEGQVANNEQFF.